The T cell receptor beta chain under discussion was sequenced for a study of T cell repertoires in cytomegalovirus infection. Turning to the study itself: Indications came from public TCR beta signatures; they pointed to CMV infection and to a matching HLA type.

Each CDR3 protein is one row after TCRdb ran MiXCR on the reads. The repertoire holds about 230,000 distinct CDR3 sequences, roughly 22% seen once, with 15% to 20% in the top ten. A note on this clonotype: The antigen is unknown.

Study-level findings and limits: CMV carriers having the relevant HLA were flagged by cumulative public TCR beta family frequency. Dominant in the ex vivo response were TCR beta clonotypes restricted by HLA-C and specific for CMV.

The CDR3 spans 16 residues. The V segment lost 5 bases and the J segment 0 bases; nucleotides outside the gene matches: 7. The sequencing input was CD8+ T cells from PBMCs. The chain combines TRBV12-3 or TRBV12-4 with TRBJ1-5, with 7 bases matching TRBD1. The sequence derives from a human donor in good health (CMV status not recorded). Some clones in this sample may be carry-over from other donors' samples. CDR3 region: CASSRQGMYSNQPQHF. DNA for the CDR3: TGTGCCAGCAGTCGACAGGGAATGTATAGCAATCAGCCCCAGCATTTT.